This TCR beta chain was profiled in a study of OX40 agonist ivuxolimab in advanced cancers. Study results and limitations: Average numbers of expanded clones were greater in CD8+ T cells than in CD4+. People who partly responded at 0.1-3.0 mg/kg had some of the least clonal expansion seen.

Concerning this clone itself: Its cognate antigen is unknown.

The CDR3 runs 15 residues. Germline V gives CDR1 MDHEN, CDR2 SYDVKM. V was clipped by 9 bases and J by 5 bases, with 19 bases between them. Profiling relied on immunoSEQ multiplex PCR, and the TCRdb table lists in-frame clones only, not all of them. The sample lists approximately 74,000 clones, approximately 85% seen once, with roughly 2.2% in the top ten. The chain couples TRBV28 to TRBJ2-2; D perhaps matches TRBD2 (6 bases). This clonotype was obtained from an adult with an advanced solid tumor such as melanoma, head and neck, liver or kidney cancer. The sample in question was CD4+ or CD8+ T cells sorted from blood, obtained in a trial of the OX40 agonist ivuxolimab. CDR3 nucleotides: TGTGCCAGTCAACCGGGTCAGGGAGGTACCGGGGAGCTGTTTTTT. It translates to CASQPGQGGTGELFF.